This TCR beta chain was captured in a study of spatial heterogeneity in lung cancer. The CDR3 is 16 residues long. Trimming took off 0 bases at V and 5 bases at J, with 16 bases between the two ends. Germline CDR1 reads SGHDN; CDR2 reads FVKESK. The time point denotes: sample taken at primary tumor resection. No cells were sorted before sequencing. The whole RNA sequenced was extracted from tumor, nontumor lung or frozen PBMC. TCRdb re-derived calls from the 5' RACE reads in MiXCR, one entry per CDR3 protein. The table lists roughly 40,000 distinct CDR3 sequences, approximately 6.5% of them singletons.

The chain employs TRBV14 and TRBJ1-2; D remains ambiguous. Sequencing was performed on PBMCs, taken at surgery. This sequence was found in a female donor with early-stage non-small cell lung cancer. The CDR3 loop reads CASSQELTGRGYGYTF. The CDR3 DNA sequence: TGTGCCAGCAGCCAAGAATTAACCGGACGAGGGTATGGCTACACCTTC.